This T cell receptor (beta chain) came from a study of blood T cell repertoires in COVID-19. TCRdb keeps only in-frame clones here, not all; method: immunoSEQ multiplex PCR. The top ten hold roughly 0.94% of the sample, which has 250,000 to 350,000 clones, approximately 85% seen once. This CDR3 comprises 15 residues. Germline V gives CDR1 LNHDA, CDR2 SQIVND (reference sequence). The V and J ends lost 3 bases and 4 bases respectively, with 14 bases between them. Input material: peripheral blood. The source is a human donor with COVID-19, enrolled during active disease. The donor label of this sample is uncertain. The chain couples TRBV19 to TRBJ2-3, with D perhaps TRBD1 (7 bases). The CDR3, as DNA: TGTGCCAGTAGTATCGGAGGGGGCGGCGCAGATACGCAGTATTTT. It specifies CASSIGGGGADTQYF.